This passage covers 25 T cell receptor beta chains from one sample sequenced in a study of shared clonotypes between healthy human individuals. Repertoires were generated with immunoSEQ multiplex PCR, while TCRdb's copy carries only in-frame clones and drops some. Among approximately 1,000,000 clones listed, around three quarters were seen once. The sequenced material came from memory CD4+ T cells from PBMCs. The subset here: CD45RA-negative fraction. The receptors stem from a man aged 18 to 30 in good health. Some clones in this sample may be carry-over from other donors' samples.

There are a few counts of this clone. The V and J genes are TRBV7-9 and TRBJ1-3; D unclear. Trimming stripped 1 base from V and 4 bases from J, with 8 bases between. Germline V gene sequence: CDR1 SEHNR, CDR2 FQNEAQ (reference sequence). The CDR3 runs to 14 residues. CDR3 nucleotides: TGTGCCAGCAGCTTAGGCTCAACCGGAAACACCATATATTTT. This codes for CASSLGSTGNTIYF.

The chain links TRBV7-8 to TRBJ2-2; possibly TRBD2 for D (5 bases). V was cut by 5 bases and J by 5 bases, with 9 bases left in between. Germline CDR1 and CDR2: SGHVS and FQNEAQ. This CDR3 region has 13 residues. CDR3 residues: CASSPRVTGELFF. CDR3 in DNA: TGTGCCAGCAGCCCGAGGGTTACCGGGGAGCTGTTTTTT.

Points on this clone: A read error may explain this, as a much larger clone is one base away. This chain joins TRBV5-4 and TRBJ1-2; TRBD1 matches 9 bases. Germline values: CDR1 SGHNT, CDR2 YYREEE (reference sequence). The CDR3 extends over 13 amino acids. Trimming removed 4 bases from V and 4 bases from J; junction bases left unmatched: 2. The CDR3 sequence is CASSPTGGYGYTF. The CDR3 DNA reads as TGTGCCAGCAGCCCGACAGGGGGCTATGGCTACACCTTC.

The chain joins TRBV9 to TRBJ1-3; D uncertain. CDR3 size: 16 residues. V lost 2 bases, J lost 4 bases, and 16 bases lay in between. Germline assignment: CDR1 SGDLS and CDR2 YYNGEE. CDR3 in amino acids: CASSVSAPLTGNTIYF. The CDR3 DNA is TGTGCCAGCAGCGTCTCCGCTCCCCTGACCGGAAACACCATATATTTT.

This rearrangement joins TRBV28 to TRBJ1-5; D is perhaps TRBD1 (6 bases). V was cut by 6 bases and J by 6 bases, with 15 bases left in between. The CDR3 covers 14 residues. Per the germline V gene, CDR1 is MDHEN and CDR2 is SYDVKM. This CDR3 is CASSRGGRAQPQHF. In DNA, the CDR3 is TGTGCCAGCAGCCGGGGGGGCAGGGCTCAGCCCCAGCATTTT.

The table lists this clone with a few counts. The chain links TRBV29-1 to TRBJ2-5; the D gene is possibly TRBD1 (5 bases). The CDR3 length is 14 residues. With 2 bases removed from V and 2 bases from J, the gap between germline ends came to 12 bases. Germline V gives CDR1 SQVTM, CDR2 ANQGSEA. CDR3 in amino acids: CSVELTGIQETQYF. DNA for the CDR3: TGCAGCGTTGAACTCACAGGAATTCAAGAGACCCAGTACTTC.

This clone was detected only a few times. The rearrangement links TRBV28 to TRBJ1-5; 8 positions match TRBD1. The CDR3 totals 14 residues. Germline CDR1 and CDR2: MDHEN and SYDVKM. The junction had 8 bases not matched to a gene; V was cut back by 6 bases and J by 7 bases. CDR3 sequence (DNA): TGTGCCAGCAGGGCGGACAGGGCCAGACAGCCCCAGCATTTT. It yields the protein CASRADRARQPQHF.

This chain links TRBV5-1 with TRBJ2-1, with 7 bases identical to TRBD1. With V trimmed by 4 bases and J by 2 bases, 6 bases remained unmatched. Germline V lookup: CDR1 SGHRS, CDR2 YFSETQ. This CDR3 contains 15 residues. The CDR3 loop is CASSLQQGAYNEQFF. For the CDR3, the DNA is TGCGCCAGCAGCCTTCAGCAGGGGGCCTACAATGAGCAGTTCTTC.

As regards this clone: Other DNA sequences in the same sample also yield this CDR3. The genes are TRBV7-2 and TRBJ2-5; the D gene is possibly TRBD2 (6 bases). The length of the CDR3 is 14 residues. Per the germline V gene, CDR1 is SGHTA and CDR2 is FQGNSA. V gave up 5 bases and J gave up 2 bases, with 12 bases separating them. The CDR3 is CASSPGSAQETQYF. CDR3 nucleotides: TGTGCCAGCAGCCCCGGGAGCGCACAAGAGACCCAGTACTTC.

This sequence joins TRBV5-1 and TRBJ2-2, with D perhaps TRBD1 or TRBD2 (5 bases each). The germline CDR1 and CDR2 sequences are SGHRS and YFSETQ. The CDR3 consists of 14 residues. V lost 5 bases, J lost 2 bases, and 10 bases lay in between. CDR3 sequence (DNA): TGCGCCAGCAGGACTACAGGCAACACCGGGGAGCTGTTTTTT. Its protein product is CASRTTGNTGELFF.

The rearrangement uses TRBV6-1 and TRBJ2-5, with TRBD2 as a possible D gene (5 bases). Trimming took off 1 base at V and 2 bases at J, with 14 bases between the two ends. The CDR3 covers 16 residues. Germline loops: CDR1 MNHNS, CDR2 SASEGT. The CDR3 region has the DNA TGTGCCAGCAGTGAAGTATACTCCAGGAGGCAAGAGACCCAGTACTTC. The encoded protein is CASSEVYSRRQETQYF.

The CDR3 spells CASSGGTSGSAETQYF. CDR3 DNA sequence: TGTGCCAGCAGCGGGGGGACTAGCGGGAGTGCCGAGACCCAGTACTTC. J is TRBJ2-5 and V is TRBV5-4; 14 bases line up with TRBD2. V gave up 4 bases and J gave up 5 bases; unmatched junction bases: 7. From germline, CDR1 is SGHNT and CDR2 YYREEE (reference sequence). The CDR3 extends over 16 amino acids.

Details on this clone: Other DNA sequences in this specimen translate into the identical CDR3. This chain connects TRBV5-1 to TRBJ1-5, with 7 positions matching TRBD1. The germline gives CDR1 SGHRS, CDR2 YFSETQ. The CDR3 totals 14 residues. The junction had 4 bases not matched to a gene; V was cut back by 0 bases and J by 7 bases. CDR3 region: CASSLGTGGQPQHF. CDR3 DNA: TGCGCCAGCAGCTTGGGGACAGGAGGCCAGCCCCAGCATTTT.

The chain couples TRBV6-1 to TRBJ1-5, with a tentative D call TRBD1 (6 bases). The CDR3 is made up of 12 amino acids. CDR1 MNHNS and CDR2 SASEGT come from the germline V gene. The V end lost 7 bases, the J end lost 9 bases, and 13 bases lay between the germline ends. This chain's CDR3 is CASKEGGGPQHF. CDR3 coding DNA: TGTGCCAGCAAAGAGGGAGGGGGGCCCCAGCATTTT.

This chain links TRBV19 with TRBJ2-7; perhaps TRBD2 as D (6 bases). Between the trimmed V and J ends, which lost 2 bases and 7 bases, there was a span of 6 bases. Germline values: CDR1 LNHDA, CDR2 SQIVND (reference sequence). The CDR3 loop spans 11 amino acids. The CDR3 loop reads CASSIRGEQYF. In DNA form, the CDR3 reads TGTGCCAGTAGTATACGGGGGGAGCAGTACTTC.

J is TRBJ2-7 and V is TRBV18; TRBD1 matches 9 bases. Per germline, CDR1 KGHSH and CDR2 LQKENI. There are 16 residues in the CDR3. Trimming at V came to 3 bases and at J to 3 bases, leaving 9 bases not matched to a gene. The CDR3 bases are TGTGCCAGCTCACCGGTAGTCGGGACAGGGCTCTACGAGCAGTACTTC. The encoded protein is CASSPVVGTGLYEQYF.

This clone was counted a few times. J is TRBJ1-1 and V is TRBV10-3, with D possibly TRBD1 on 5 matching bases. The germline V gene encodes CDR1 ENHRY and CDR2 SYGVKD. With 6 bases removed from V and 5 bases from J, the gap between germline ends came to 13 bases. CDR3 size: 13 residues. CDR3 residues: CAIRVGHETEAFF. The CDR3 coding sequence is TGTGCCATCAGAGTGGGGCACGAAACTGAAGCTTTCTTT.

The chain is built from TRBV10-1 and TRBJ1-4; D ambiguous. V was shortened by 2 bases and J by 5 bases, with 9 bases between the two germline ends. CDR1 is WNHNN, CDR2 SYGVQD, per germline (reference sequence). The CDR3 sequence is 14 residues long. The DNA for the CDR3 is TGCGCCAGCAGTGAGAACAGATTGAATGAAAAACTGTTTTTT. Protein sequence: CASSENRLNEKLFF.

This chain connects TRBV5-4 to TRBJ2-5; the D is unclear. V lost 0 bases to trimming and J lost 5 bases, with 5 bases between them. This CDR3 has 12 residues. Germline V gene data show CDR1 as SGHNT and CDR2 as YYREEE (reference sequence). The CDR3 region has the DNA TGTGCCAGCAGCTTGGAGTCGGAGACCCAGTACTTC. This encodes CASSLESETQYF.

The V and J genes are TRBV7-3 and TRBJ2-2, with D possibly called TRBD1 or TRBD2 (5 bases each). The germline V gene encodes CDR1 SGHTA and CDR2 FQGTGA. The CDR3 is made up of 16 amino acids. V lost 5 bases, J lost 5 bases, and 18 bases lay in between. DNA of the CDR3: TGTGCCAGCAGCCCAGCCGGGACCACGAGGACCGGGGAGCTGTTTTTT. This sequence encodes CASSPAGTTRTGELFF.

This clone has just a few counts. The chain uses TRBV28 and TRBJ2-4; TRBD2 matches at 9 bases. The CDR3 covers 16 residues. The germline V gene has CDR1 MDHEN and CDR2 SYDVKM. Trimming at V came to 8 bases and at J to 7 bases, leaving 15 bases not matched to a gene. The CDR3 sequence: CASGSPAGGPFNIQYF. The CDR3 DNA reads TGTGCCAGCGGATCTCCGGCGGGAGGGCCCTTTAACATTCAGTACTTC.

Details on this clone: At the DNA level, this CDR3 is encoded by other sequences in the same sample as well. The genes are TRBV28 and TRBJ2-7, with D maybe TRBD2 (5 bases). V was clipped by 4 bases and J by 4 bases, with 8 bases between them. The CDR3 consists of 12 residues. From germline, CDR1 is MDHEN and CDR2 SYDVKM. As DNA, the CDR3 is TGTGCCAGCAGTTCGCGGACTTACGAGCAGTACTTC. Protein product: CASSSRTYEQYF.

V and J are TRBV28 and TRBJ1-4; D perhaps matches TRBD1 (6 bases). V lost 6 bases, J lost 5 bases, and 16 bases lay in between. CDR3 length: 15 amino acids. Germline CDR1 reads MDHEN; CDR2 reads SYDVKM. CDR3 amino acids: CASRLPGTSNEKLFF. CDR3 nucleotide sequence: TGTGCCAGCAGGCTCCCCGGGACATCGAATGAAAAACTGTTTTTT. The full variable domain, rest sourced from reference TRBV28 and TRBJ1-4, is DVKVTQSSRYLVKRTGEKVFLECVQDMDHENMFWYRQDPGLGLRLIYFSYDVKMKEKGDIPEGYSVSREKKERFSLILESASTNQTSMYLCASRLPGTSNEKLFFGSGTQLSVL.

This chain joins TRBV30 and TRBJ1-6, with no clear D. The V gene lost 2 bases and the J gene lost 10 bases, with 6 bases spanning the gap. The CDR3 contains 11 residues. Germline loops: CDR1 GTSNPN, CDR2 SVGIG (reference sequence). CDR3 coding DNA: TGTGCCTGGAGTAGATGGTCACCCCTCCACTTT. Translating gives CAWSRWSPLHF.

The chain carries TRBV6-1 and TRBJ2-5; D is undetermined. CDR3 length: 13 amino acids. The germline CDR1 and CDR2 sequences are MNHNS and SASEGT. Trimming stripped 6 bases from V and 1 base from J, with 9 bases between. This CDR3 reads CASRRQFQETQYF. The CDR3 DNA reads as TGTGCCAGCAGGAGGCAATTCCAAGAGACCCAGTACTTC.